The rows below give T cell receptor beta chains drawn from one sample of a study of blood T cell repertoires in COVID-19. Here immunoSEQ multiplex PCR was the method, and the copy in TCRdb shows in-frame clones only, minus some. The sample yields hundreds of thousands of clones, 87% seen once. The specimen sequenced was peripheral blood. The receptors were sampled from a man younger than 35 with active or convalescent COVID-19. The CDR3 runs from the conserved cysteine through the conserved F or W. D genes are given only for firm matches. Clone size appears in some rows only: once, few, many, or a class for an expanded clone.

abundance	v_gene	j_gene	d_gene	CDR3aa	CDR3nt
.	TRBV10-2	TRBJ1-3	TRBD1	CASSTGTAGNTIYF	TGCGCCAGCAGCACCGGGACAGCTGGAAACACCATATATTTT
once	TRBV30	TRBJ2-5	TRBD2	CAWSAAGGPKQETQYF	TGTGCCTGGAGTGCGGCGGGGGGGCCGAAGCAGGAGACCCAGTACTTC
.	TRBV20-1	TRBJ2-1	TRBD2	CSASGSGLARSNEQFF	TGCAGTGCTAGTGGTTCGGGACTAGCAAGGTCCAATGAGCAGTTCTTC
.	TRBV27	TRBJ2-7	TRBD2	CASSLKGSGSEQYF	TGTGCCAGCAGTTTAAAAGGTAGCGGGAGCGAGCAGTACTTC
.	TRBV4-1	TRBJ1-5	TRBD1	CASSQEGQVSYSNQPQHF	TGCGCCAGCAGCCAAGAAGGACAGGTCAGCTATAGCAATCAGCCCCAGCATTTT
few	TRBV5-8	TRBJ1-1	.	CASSPRLVATEAFF	TGTGCCAGCAGCCCAAGACTAGTGGCCACTGAAGCTTTCTTT
.	TRBV5-8	TRBJ1-2	.	CASSLLVRGGYTF	TGTGCCAGCAGCTTGCTCGTCAGGGGCGGCTACACCTTC
.	TRBV9	TRBJ2-1	.	CASSRDRSYNEQFF	TGTGCCAGCAGCCGTGACAGATCCTACAATGAGCAGTTCTTC
.	TRBV6-5	TRBJ1-4	.	CASSLSTTNEKLFF	TGTGCCAGCAGTCTAAGTACAACTAATGAAAAACTGTTTTTT
.	TRBV2	TRBJ2-2	TRBD2	CASSVTSGGNTGELFF	TGTGCCAGCAGTGTTACTAGCGGGGGGAACACCGGGGAGCTGTTTTTT
once	TRBV5-1	TRBJ1-2	.	CASSYSRANYGYTF	TGCGCCAGCAGCTATAGTAGAGCTAACTATGGCTACACCTTC
.	TRBV30	TRBJ1-5	TRBD1	CAWSSGQGAGQPQHF	TGTGCCTGGAGTAGTGGACAGGGGGCCGGTCAGCCCCAGCATTTT
.	TRBV12-3/TRBV12-4	TRBJ2-3	.	CATELLDTQYF	TGTGCCACCGAGTTGCTAGATACGCAGTATTTT